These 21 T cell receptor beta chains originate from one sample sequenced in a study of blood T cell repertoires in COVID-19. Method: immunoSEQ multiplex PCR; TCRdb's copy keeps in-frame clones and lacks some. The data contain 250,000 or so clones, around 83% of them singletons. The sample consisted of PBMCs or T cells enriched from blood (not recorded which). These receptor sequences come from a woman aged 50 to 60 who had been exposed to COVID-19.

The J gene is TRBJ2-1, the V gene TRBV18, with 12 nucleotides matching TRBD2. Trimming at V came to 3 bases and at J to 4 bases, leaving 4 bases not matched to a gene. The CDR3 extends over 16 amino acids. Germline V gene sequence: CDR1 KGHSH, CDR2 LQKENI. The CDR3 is CASSPVLAGGYNEQFF. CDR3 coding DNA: TGTGCCAGCTCACCGGTGCTAGCGGGGGGGTACAATGAGCAGTTCTTC.

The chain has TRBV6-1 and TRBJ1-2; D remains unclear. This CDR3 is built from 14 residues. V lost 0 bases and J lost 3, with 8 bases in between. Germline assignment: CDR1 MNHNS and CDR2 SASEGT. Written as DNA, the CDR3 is TGTGCCAGCAGTGAAGCCTCAACAGACTATGGCTACACCTTC. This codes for CASSEASTDYGYTF.

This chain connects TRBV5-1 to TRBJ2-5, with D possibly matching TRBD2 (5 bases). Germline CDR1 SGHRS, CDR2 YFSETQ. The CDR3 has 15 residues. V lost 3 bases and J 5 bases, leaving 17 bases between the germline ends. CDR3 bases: TGCGCCAGCAGCTCCTTGGACGGGAACCTCGAGACCCAGTACTTC. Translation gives CASSSLDGNLETQYF.

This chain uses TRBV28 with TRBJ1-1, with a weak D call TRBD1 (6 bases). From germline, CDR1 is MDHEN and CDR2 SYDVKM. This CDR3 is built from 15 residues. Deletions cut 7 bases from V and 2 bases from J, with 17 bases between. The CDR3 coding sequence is TGTGCCAGCACTGAAGACGGGACAACAAACACTGAAGCTTTCTTT. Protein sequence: CASTEDGTTNTEAFF. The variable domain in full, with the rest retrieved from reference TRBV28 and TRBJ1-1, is DVKVTQSSRYLVKRTGEKVFLECVQDMDHENMFWYRQDPGLGLRLIYFSYDVKMKEKGDIPEGYSVSREKKERFSLILESASTNQTSMYLCASTEDGTTNTEAFFGQGTRLTVV.

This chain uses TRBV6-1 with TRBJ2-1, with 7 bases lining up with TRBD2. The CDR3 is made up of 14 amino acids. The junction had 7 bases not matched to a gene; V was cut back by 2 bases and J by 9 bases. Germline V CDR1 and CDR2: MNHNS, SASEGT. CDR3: CASSELAELGEQFF. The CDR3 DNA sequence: TGTGCCAGCAGTGAACTAGCGGAACTTGGTGAGCAGTTCTTC.

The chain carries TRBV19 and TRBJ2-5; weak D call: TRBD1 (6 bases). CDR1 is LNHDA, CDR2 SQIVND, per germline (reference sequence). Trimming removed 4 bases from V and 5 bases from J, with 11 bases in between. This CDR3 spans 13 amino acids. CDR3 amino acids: CASSRGRRETQYF. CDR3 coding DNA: TGTGCCAGTAGTAGGGGGCGCCGGGAGACCCAGTACTTC.

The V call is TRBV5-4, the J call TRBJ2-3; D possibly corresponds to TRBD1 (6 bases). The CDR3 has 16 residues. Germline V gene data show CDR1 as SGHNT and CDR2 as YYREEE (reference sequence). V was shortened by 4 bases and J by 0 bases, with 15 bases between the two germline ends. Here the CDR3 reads CASSVRQVPSTDTQYF. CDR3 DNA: TGTGCCAGCAGCGTCCGACAGGTCCCAAGCACAGATACGCAGTATTTT.

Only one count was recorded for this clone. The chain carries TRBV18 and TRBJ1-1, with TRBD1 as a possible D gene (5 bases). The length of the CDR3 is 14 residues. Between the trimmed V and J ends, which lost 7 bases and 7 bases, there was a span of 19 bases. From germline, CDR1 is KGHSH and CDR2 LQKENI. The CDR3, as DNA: TGTGCCAGCTTAAAATCCTCGGGGGATGGTGAAGCTTTCTTT. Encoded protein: CASLKSSGDGEAFF.

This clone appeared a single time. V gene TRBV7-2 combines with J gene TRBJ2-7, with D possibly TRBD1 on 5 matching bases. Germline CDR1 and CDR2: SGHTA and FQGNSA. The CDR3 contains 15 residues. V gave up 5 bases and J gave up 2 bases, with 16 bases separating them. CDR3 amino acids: CASSRVRWGTYEQYF. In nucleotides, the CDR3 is TGTGCCAGCAGCCGCGTCCGCTGGGGCACCTACGAGCAGTACTTC.

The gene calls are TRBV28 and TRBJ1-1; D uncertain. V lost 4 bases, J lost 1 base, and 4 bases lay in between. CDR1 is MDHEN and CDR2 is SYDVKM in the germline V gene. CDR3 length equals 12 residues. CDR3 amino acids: CASSWANTEAFF. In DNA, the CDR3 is TGTGCCAGCAGTTGGGCGAACACTGAAGCTTTCTTT.

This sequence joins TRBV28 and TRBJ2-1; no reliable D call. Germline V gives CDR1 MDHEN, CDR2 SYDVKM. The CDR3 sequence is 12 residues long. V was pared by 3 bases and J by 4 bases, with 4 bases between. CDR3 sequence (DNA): TGTGCCAGCAGTTTGAGTTACAATGAGCAGTTCTTC. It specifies CASSLSYNEQFF.

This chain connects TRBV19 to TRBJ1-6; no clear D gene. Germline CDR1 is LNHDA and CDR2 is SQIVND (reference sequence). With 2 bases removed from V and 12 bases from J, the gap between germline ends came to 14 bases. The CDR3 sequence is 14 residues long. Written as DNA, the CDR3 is TGTGCCAGTAGTATAATCGATTCGACGGGACCCCTCCACTTT. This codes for CASSIIDSTGPLHF.

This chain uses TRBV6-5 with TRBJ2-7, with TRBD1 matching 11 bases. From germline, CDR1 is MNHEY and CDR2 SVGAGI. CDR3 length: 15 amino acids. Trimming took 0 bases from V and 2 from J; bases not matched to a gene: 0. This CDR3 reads CASSYSGQGAYEQYF. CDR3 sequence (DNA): TGTGCCAGCAGTTACTCGGGACAGGGGGCCTACGAGCAGTACTTC.

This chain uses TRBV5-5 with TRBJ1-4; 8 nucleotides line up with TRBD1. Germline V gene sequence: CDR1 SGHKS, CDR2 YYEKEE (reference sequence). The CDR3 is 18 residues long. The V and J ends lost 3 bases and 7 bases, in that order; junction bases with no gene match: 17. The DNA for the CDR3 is TGTGCCAGCAGCTCTCACCGGGCCCCAGGGGGCTTGTCTGAAAAACTGTTTTTT. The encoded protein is CASSSHRAPGGLSEKLFF. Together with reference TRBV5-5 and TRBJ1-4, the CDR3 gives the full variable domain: DAGVTQSPTHLIKTRGQQVTLRCSPISGHKSVSWYQQVLGQGPQFIFQYYEKEERGRGNFPDRFSARQFPNYSSELNVNALLLGDSALYLCASSSHRAPGGLSEKLFFGSGTQLSVL.

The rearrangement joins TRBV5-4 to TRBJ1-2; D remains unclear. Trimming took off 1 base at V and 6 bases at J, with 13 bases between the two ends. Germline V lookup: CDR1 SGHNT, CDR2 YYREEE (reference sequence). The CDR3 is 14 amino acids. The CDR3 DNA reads TGTGCCAGCAGCTTGACTGTAGCCTTGGATGGCTACACCTTC. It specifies CASSLTVALDGYTF.

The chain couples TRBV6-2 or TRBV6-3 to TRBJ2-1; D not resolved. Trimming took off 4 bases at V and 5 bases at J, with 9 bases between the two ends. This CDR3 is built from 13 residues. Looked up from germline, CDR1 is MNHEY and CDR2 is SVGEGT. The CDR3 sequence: CASSSRQDNEQFF. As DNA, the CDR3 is TGTGCCAGCAGTTCTCGCCAGGACAATGAGCAGTTCTTC.

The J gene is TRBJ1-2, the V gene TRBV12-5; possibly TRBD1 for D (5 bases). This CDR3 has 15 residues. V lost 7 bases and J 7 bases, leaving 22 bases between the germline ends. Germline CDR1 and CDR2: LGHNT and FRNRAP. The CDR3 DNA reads TGTGCTAGTGACCGGGACGGGACTGAACGGACTGGCTACACCTTC. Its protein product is CASDRDGTERTGYTF.

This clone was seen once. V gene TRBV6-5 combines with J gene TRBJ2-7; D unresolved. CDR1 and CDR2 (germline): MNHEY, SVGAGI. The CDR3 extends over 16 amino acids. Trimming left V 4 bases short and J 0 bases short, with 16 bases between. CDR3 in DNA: TGTGCCAGCAGTTCCCCGAGAGGCCAAGGCTCCTACGAGCAGTACTTC. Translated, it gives CASSSPRGQGSYEQYF.

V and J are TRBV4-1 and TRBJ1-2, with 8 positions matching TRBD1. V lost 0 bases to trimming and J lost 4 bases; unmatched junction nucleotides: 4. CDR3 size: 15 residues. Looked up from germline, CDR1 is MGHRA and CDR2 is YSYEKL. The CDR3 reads CASSQEVTGAYGYTF. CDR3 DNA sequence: TGCGCCAGCAGCCAAGAGGTGACAGGGGCCTATGGCTACACCTTC.

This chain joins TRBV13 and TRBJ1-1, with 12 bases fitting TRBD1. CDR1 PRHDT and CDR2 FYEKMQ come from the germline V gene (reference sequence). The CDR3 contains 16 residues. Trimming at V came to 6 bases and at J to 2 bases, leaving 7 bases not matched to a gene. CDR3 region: CASSDRDRGHNTEAFF. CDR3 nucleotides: TGTGCCAGCAGTGACCGGGACAGGGGGCACAACACTGAAGCTTTCTTT.

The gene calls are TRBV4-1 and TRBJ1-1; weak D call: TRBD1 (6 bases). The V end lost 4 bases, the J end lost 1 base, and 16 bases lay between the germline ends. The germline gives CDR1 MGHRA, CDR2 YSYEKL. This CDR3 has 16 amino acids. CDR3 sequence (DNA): TGCGCCAGCAGCCCTTCCAGGGGATTGGGGAACACTGAAGCTTTCTTT. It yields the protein CASSPSRGLGNTEAFF.